This T cell receptor beta chain originates from a study of T-cell reconstitution after alpha-beta-depleted transplantation in children. During its preparation, the TCRbeta library received unique molecular identifiers. TCRdb analysed the PCR reads with MiXCR anew, one entry per CDR3 protein. This table holds some 600,000 distinct CDR3 sequences, over 10% found once. In its sample, this clonotype was seen a few times. Its antigen remains unknown. Germline V gene data show CDR1 as SGDLS and CDR2 as YYNGEE. J was trimmed by 3 bases and V by 3 bases; bases with no gene match: 7. CDR3 length: 15 residues. Notes on the study in general: Expanded graft clones, several hundred of them, were reportedly the source of alpha-beta T cells about two months after transplant.

The sequenced sample was PBMCs, mostly from graft donor cells, obtained 360 days after TCRalphabeta/CD19-depleted stem cell transplant. This chain links TRBV9 with TRBJ2-7, with 9 bases identical to TRBD1. This TCR was sampled from a male patient younger than 18 who had a stem cell transplant for acute myeloid leukemia, so the T cells may come from the graft donor. The chain's CDR3 is CASSALGQGGYEQYF. DNA for the CDR3: TGTGCCAGCAGCGCCCTGGGACAGGGAGGCTACGAGCAGTACTTC.